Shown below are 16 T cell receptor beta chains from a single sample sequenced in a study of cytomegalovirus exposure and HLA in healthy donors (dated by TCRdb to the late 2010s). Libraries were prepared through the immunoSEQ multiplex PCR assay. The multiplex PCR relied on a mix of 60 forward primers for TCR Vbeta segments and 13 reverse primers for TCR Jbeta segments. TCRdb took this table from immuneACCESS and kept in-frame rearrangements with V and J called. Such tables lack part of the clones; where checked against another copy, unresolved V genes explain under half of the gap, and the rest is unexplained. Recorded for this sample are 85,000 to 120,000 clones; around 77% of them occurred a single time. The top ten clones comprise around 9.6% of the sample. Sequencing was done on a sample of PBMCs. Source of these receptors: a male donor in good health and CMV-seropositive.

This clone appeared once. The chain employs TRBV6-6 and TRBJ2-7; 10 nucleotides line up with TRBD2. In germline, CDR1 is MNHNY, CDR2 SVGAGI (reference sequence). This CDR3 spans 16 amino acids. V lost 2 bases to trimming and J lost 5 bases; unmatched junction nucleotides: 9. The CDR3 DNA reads TGTGCCAGCAGTTACGGTCCTAGCGGGAGAGGCGACGAGCAGTACTTC. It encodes CASSYGPSGRGDEQYF.

CDR3 region: CASSRSGDYTDTQYF. CDR3 bases: TGCGCCAGCAGCCGTTCTGGGGACTACACAGATACGCAGTATTTT. The V gene is TRBV5-1, the J gene TRBJ2-3; TRBD2 matches 7 bases. The germline gives CDR1 SGHRS, CDR2 YFSETQ. This CDR3 has 15 amino acids. J was trimmed by 2 bases and V by 4 bases; bases with no gene match: 7.

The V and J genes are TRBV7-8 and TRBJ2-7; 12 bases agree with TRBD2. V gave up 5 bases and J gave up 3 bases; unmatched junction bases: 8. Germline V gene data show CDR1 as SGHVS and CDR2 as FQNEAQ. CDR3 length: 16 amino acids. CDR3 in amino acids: CASSPGTSGPLYEQYF. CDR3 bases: TGTGCCAGCAGCCCGGGGACTAGCGGGCCACTCTACGAGCAGTACTTC.

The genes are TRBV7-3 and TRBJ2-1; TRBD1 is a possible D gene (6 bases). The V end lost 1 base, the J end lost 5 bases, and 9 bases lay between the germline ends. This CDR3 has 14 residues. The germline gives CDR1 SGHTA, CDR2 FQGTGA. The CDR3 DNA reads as TGTGCCAGCAGCTTAAGGCAGGGGAACAATGAGCAGTTCTTC. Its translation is CASSLRQGNNEQFF.

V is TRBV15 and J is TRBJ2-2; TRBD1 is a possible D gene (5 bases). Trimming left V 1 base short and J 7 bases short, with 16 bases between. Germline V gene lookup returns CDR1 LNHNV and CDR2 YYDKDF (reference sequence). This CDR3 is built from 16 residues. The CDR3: CATSRGKEGQGGELFF. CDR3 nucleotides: TGTGCCACCAGCAGAGGAAAGGAAGGGCAGGGCGGGGAGCTGTTTTTT.

The chain's CDR3 is CASSTGPEGTQYF. The CDR3 DNA follows: TGTGCCAGTAGTACGGGTCCAGAGGGGACCCAGTACTTC. The rearrangement links TRBV19 to TRBJ2-5; TRBD2 might be the D (5 bases). V shed 4 bases and J shed 7 bases, with 13 bases lying between them. CDR3 length: 13 residues. Germline CDR1 is LNHDA and CDR2 is SQIVND (reference sequence).

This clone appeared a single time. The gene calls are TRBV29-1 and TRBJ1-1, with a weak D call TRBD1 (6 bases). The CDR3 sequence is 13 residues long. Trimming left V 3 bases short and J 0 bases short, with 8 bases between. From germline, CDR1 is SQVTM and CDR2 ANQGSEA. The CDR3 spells CSVEGHLNTEAFF. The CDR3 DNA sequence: TGCAGCGTTGAGGGACACTTGAACACTGAAGCTTTCTTT.

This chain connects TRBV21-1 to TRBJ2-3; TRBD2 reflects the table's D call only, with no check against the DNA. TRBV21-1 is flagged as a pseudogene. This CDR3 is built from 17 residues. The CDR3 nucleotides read TGTGCCAGCAGCAAAATGTGTAGGGAGGAGACAGCAGATACGCAGTATTTT. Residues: CASSKMCREETADTQYF.

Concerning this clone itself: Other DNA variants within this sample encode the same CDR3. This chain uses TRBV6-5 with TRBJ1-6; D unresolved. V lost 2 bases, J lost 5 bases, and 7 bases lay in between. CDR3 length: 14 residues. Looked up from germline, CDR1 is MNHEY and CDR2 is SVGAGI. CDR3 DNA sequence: TGTGCCAGCAGTTACAGACTGAATAATTCACCCCTCCACTTT. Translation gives CASSYRLNNSPLHF.

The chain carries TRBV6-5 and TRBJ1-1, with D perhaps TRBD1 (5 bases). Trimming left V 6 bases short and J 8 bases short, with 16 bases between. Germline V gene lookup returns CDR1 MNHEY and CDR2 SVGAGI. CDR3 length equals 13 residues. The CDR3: CASSPLGQGEAFF. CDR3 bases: TGTGCCAGCAGCCCTCTGGGCCAGGGAGAAGCTTTCTTT.

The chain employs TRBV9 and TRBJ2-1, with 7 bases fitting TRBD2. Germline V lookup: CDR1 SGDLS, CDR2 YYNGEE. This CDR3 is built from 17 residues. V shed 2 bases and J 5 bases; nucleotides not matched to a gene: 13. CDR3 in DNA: TGTGCCAGCAGCGTCCAGGCGGTTTGGCTAGCGGACAATGAGCAGTTCTTC. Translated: CASSVQAVWLADNEQFF.

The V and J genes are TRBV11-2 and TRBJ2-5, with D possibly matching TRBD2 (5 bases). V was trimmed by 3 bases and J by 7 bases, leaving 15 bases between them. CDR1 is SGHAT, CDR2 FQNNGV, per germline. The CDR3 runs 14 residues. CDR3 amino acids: CASSFNGNRGTQYF. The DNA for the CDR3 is TGTGCCAGCAGCTTTAACGGGAATCGAGGGACCCAGTACTTC.

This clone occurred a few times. The CDR3 here is CASSETTGGGTDTQYF. CDR3 sequence (DNA): TGTGCCAGCAGTGAAACCACCGGAGGGGGCACAGATACGCAGTATTTT. The genes are TRBV7-9 and TRBJ2-3; D is perhaps TRBD2 (6 bases). This CDR3 comprises 16 residues. Per germline, CDR1 SEHNR and CDR2 FQNEAQ (reference sequence). V lost 6 bases and J 1 base, leaving 17 bases between the germline ends.

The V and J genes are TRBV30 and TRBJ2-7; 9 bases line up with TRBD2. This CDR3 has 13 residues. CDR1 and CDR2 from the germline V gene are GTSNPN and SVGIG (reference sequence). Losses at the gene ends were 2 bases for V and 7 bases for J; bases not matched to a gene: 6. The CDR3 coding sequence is TGTGCCTGGAGTCCGGGACTAGCCTCTGAGCAGTACTTC. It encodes CAWSPGLASEQYF.

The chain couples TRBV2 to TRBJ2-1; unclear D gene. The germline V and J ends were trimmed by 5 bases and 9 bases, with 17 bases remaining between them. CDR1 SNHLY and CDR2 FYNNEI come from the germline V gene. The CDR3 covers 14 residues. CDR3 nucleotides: TGTGCCAGCAGTCAAGGCCGAACCGGCGGTGAGCAGTTCTTC. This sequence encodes CASSQGRTGGEQFF.

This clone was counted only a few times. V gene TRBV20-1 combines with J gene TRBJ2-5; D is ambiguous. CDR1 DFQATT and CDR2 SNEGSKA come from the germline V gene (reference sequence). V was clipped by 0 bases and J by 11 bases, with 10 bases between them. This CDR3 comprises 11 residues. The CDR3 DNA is TGCAGTGCTAGAGATCGAACCCTACAGTACTTC. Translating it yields CSARDRTLQYF.